This T cell receptor (beta chain) was sequenced for a study of T-cell memory formation after mild COVID-19. Notes on the study in general: Clones shrinking between day 15 and 85 showed a balanced CD4/CD8 split, and those that grew later tilted toward CD4+. For contracting clones, CD4+ ones sat mainly in CM and EM, CD8+ in EMRA.

This CDR3 spans 14 amino acids. The V segment lost 5 bases and the J segment 3 bases; nucleotides outside the gene matches: 5. The 5'RACE method, run with constant-segment primers, produced TCR alpha and TCR beta cDNA libraries (carrying sample barcodes and UMIs). TCRdb used MiXCR to reprocess the 5' RACE reads, holding one entry per CDR3 protein. The profile shows roughly 620,000 distinct CDR3 sequences, approximately 18% of them singletons. As for this clonotype: Antigen: not known.

The clonotype originates from an adult woman who had mild COVID-19 (a few samples of this study predate the infection). Cell type and time point are not known. V gene TRBV12-3 or TRBV12-4 combines with J gene TRBJ2-7; the match to TRBD1 covers 9 bases. Sequencing used PBMCs or a T cell subset sorted from them (not recorded which). DNA for the CDR3: TGTGCCAGCAGTGTAACAGGGGGCCTCTACGAGCAGTACTTC. Encoded protein: CASSVTGGLYEQYF.